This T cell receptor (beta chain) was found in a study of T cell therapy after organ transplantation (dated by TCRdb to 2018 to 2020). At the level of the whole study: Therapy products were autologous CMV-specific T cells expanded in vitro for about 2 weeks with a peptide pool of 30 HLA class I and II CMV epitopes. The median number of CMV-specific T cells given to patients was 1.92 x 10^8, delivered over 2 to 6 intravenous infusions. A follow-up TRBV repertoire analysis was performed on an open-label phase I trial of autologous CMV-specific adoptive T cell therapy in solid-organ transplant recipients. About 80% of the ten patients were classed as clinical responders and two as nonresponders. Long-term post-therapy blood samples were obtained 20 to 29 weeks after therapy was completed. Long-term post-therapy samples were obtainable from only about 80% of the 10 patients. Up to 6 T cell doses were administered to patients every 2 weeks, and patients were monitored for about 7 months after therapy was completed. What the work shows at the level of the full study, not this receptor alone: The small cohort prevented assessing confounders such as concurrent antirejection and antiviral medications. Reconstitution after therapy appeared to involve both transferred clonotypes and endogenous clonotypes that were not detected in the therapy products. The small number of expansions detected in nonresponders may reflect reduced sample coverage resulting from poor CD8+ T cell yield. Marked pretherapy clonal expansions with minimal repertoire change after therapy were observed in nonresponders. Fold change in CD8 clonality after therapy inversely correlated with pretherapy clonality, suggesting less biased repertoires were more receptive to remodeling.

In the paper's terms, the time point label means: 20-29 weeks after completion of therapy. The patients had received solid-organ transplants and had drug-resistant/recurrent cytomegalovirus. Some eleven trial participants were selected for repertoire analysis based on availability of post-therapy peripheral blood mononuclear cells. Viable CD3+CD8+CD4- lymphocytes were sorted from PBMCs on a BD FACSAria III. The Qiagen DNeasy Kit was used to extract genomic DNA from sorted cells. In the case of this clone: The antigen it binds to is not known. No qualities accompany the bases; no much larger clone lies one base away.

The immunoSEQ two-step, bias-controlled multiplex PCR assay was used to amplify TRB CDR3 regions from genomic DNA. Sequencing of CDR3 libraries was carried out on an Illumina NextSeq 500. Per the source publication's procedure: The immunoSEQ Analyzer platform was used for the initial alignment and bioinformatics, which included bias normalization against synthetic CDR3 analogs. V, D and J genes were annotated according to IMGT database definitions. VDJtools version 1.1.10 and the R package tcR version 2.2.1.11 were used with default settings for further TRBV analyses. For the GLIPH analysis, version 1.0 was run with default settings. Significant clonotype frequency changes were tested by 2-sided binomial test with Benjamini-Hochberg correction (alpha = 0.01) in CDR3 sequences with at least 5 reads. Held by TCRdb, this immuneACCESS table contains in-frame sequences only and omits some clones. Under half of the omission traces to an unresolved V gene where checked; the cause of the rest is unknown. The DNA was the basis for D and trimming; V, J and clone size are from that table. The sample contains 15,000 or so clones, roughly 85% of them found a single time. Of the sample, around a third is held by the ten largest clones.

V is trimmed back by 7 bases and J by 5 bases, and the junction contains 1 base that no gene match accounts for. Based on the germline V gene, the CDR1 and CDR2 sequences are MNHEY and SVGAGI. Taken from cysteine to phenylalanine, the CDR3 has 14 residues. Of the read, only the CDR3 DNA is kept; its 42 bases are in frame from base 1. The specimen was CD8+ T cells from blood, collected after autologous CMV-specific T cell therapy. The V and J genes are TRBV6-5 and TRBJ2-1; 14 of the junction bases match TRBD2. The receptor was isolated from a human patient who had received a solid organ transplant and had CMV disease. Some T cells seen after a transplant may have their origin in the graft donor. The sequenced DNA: TGTGCCAGCACGGGACTAGCGGGGGACAATGAGCAGTTCTTC. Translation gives CASTGLAGDNEQFF.